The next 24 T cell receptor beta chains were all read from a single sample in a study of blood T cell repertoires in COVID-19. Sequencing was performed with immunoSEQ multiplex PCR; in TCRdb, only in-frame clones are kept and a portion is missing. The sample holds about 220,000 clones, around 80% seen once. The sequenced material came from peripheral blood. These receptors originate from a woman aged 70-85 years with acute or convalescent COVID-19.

CDR3 DNA sequence: TGTGCCAGTAGTATGGCCAGCGGGGCAGAGACCCAGTACTTC. Residues: CASSMASGAETQYF. The rearrangement joins TRBV19 to TRBJ2-5; 7 nucleotides line up with TRBD2. The J segment lost 4 bases and the V segment lost 3 bases, leaving 5 bases of the junction unmatched. The CDR3 sequence is 14 residues long. Germline values: CDR1 LNHDA, CDR2 SQIVND (reference sequence).

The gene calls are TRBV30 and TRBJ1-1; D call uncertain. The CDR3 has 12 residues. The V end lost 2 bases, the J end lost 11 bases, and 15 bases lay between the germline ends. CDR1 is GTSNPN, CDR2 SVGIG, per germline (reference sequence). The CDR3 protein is CAWSRGLRDAFF. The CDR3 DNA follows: TGTGCCTGGAGTAGAGGTCTTCGGGATGCTTTCTTT.

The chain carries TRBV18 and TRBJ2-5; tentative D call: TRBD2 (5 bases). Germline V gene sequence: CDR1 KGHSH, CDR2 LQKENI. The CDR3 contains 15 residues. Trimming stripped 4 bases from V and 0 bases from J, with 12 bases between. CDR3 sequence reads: CASSLRLADQETQYF. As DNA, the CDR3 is TGTGCCAGCTCACTGCGTCTAGCAGACCAAGAGACCCAGTACTTC.

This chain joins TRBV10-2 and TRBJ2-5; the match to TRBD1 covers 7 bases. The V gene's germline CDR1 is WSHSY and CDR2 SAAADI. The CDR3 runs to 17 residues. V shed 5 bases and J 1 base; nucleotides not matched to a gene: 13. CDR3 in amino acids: CASSRDTRGQRQETQYF. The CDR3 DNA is TGCGCCAGCAGTAGAGATACCAGGGGACAGCGCCAAGAGACCCAGTACTTC.

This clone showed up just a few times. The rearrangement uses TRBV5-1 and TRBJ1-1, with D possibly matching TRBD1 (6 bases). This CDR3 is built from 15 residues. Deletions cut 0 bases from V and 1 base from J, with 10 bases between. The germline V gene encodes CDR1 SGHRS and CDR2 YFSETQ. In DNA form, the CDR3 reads TGCGCCAGCAGCTTGGGGCGGACAGCGAACACTGAAGCTTTCTTT. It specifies CASSLGRTANTEAFF.

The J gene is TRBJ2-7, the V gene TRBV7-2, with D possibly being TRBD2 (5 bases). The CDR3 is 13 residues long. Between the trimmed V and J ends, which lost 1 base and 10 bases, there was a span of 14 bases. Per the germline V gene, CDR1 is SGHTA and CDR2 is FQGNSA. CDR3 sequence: CASSLGAAETQYF. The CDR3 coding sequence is TGTGCCAGCAGCTTAGGGGCAGCGGAAACTCAGTACTTC.

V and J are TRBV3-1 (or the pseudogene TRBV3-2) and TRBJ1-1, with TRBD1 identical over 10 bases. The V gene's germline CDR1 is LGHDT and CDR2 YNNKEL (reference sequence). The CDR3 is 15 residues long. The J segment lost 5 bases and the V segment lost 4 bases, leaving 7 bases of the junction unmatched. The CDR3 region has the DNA TGTGCCAGCAGCCCCCATCCGGGACAGGGGACTGAAGCTTTCTTT. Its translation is CASSPHPGQGTEAFF.

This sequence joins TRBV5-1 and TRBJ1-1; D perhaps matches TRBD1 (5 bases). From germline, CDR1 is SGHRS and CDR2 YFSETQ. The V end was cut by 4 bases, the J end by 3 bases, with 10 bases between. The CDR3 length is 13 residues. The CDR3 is CASSLDIYTEAFF. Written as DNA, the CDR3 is TGCGCCAGCAGCCTGGACATTTACACTGAAGCTTTCTTT.

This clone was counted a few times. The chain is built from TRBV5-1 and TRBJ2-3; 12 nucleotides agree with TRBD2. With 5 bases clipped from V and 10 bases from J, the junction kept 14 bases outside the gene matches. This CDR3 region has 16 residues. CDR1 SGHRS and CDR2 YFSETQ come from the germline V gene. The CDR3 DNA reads TGCGCCAGCAGGGACCCTGGTGGGACTAGCGGGCTCGCGCAGTATTTT. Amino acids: CASRDPGGTSGLAQYF.

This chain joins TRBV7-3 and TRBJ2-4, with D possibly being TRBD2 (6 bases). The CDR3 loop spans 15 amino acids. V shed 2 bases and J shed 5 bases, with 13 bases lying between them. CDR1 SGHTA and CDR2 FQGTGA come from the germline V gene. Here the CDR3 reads CASSLSGVGENIQYF. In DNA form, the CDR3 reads TGTGCCAGCAGCTTATCGGGAGTAGGGGAAAACATTCAGTACTTC. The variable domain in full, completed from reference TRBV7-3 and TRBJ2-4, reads GAGVSQTPSNKVTEKGKYVELRCDPISGHTALYWYRQSLGQGPEFLIYFQGTGAADDSGLPNDRFFAVRPEGSVSTLKIQRTERGDSAVYLCASSLSGVGENIQYFGAGTRLSVL.

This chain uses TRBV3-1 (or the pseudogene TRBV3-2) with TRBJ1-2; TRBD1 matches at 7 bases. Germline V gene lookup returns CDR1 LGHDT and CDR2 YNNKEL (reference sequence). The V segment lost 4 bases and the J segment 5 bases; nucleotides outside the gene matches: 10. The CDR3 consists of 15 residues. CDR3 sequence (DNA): TGTGCCAGCAGCCCCTATTCCGGGACAGCGTATGGCTACACCTTC. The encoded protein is CASSPYSGTAYGYTF.

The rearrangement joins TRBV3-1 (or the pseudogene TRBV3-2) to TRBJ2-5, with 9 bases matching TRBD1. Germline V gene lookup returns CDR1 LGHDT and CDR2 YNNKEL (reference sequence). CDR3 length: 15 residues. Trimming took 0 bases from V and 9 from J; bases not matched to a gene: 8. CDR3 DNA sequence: TGTGCCAGCAGCCAAGATATAGGGACAGGGAGGGCCCAGTACTTC. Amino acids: CASSQDIGTGRAQYF.

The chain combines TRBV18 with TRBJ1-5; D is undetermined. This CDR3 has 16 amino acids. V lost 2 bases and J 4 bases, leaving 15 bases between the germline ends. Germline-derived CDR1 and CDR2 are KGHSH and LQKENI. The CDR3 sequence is CASSPARGDGNQPQHF. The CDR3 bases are TGTGCCAGCTCACCAGCGAGAGGAGATGGGAATCAGCCCCAGCATTTT.

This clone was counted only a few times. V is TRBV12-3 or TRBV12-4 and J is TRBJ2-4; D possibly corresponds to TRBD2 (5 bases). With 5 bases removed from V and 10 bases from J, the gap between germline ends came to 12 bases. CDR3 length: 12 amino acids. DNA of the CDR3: TGTGCCAGCAGTGAAGCCCCGGGAATTCAGTACTTC. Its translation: CASSEAPGIQYF.

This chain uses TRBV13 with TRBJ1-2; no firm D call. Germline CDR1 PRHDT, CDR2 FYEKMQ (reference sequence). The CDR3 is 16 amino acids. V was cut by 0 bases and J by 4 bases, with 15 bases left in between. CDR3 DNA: TGTGCCAGCAGCTTAGGCCGCAGACTTTCGACCTATGGCTACACCTTC. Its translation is CASSLGRRLSTYGYTF.

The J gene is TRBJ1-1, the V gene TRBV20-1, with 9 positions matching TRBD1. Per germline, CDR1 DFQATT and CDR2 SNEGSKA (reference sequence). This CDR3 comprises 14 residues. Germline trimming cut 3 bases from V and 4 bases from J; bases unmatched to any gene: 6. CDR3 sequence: CSASGTGRFTEAFF. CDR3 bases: TGCAGTGCTAGTGGGACAGGGCGTTTCACTGAAGCTTTCTTT.

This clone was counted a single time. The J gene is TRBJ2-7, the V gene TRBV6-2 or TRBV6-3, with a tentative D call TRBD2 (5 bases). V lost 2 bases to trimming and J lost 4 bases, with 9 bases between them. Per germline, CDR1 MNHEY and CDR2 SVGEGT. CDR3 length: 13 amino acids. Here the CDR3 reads CASSYGEQYEQYF. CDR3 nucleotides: TGTGCCAGCAGTTACGGGGAGCAATACGAGCAGTACTTC.

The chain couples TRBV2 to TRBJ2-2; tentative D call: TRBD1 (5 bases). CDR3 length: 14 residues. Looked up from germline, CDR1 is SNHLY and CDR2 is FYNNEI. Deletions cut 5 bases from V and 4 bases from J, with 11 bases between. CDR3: CASSNQGSTGELFF. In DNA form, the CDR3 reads TGTGCCAGCAGTAACCAGGGATCCACCGGGGAGCTGTTTTTT.

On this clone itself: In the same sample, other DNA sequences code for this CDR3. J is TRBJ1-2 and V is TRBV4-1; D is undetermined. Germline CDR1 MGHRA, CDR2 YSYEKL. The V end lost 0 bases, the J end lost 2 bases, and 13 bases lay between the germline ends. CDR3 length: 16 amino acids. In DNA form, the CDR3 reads TGCGCCAGCAGCCAAGAAACGGCGGGAGCCAACTATGGCTACACCTTC. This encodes CASSQETAGANYGYTF.

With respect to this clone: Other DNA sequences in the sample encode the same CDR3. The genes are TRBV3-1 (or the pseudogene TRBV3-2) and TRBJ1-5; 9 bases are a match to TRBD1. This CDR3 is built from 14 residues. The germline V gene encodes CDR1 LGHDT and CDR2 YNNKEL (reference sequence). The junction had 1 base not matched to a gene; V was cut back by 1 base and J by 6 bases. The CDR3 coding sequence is TGTGCCAGCAGCCAAGGACAGGGGGGTCAGCCCCAGCATTTT. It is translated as CASSQGQGGQPQHF.

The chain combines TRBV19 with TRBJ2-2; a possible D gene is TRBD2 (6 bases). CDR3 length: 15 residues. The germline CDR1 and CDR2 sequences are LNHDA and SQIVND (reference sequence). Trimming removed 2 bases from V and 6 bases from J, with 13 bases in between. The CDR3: CASSINGGIPGELFF. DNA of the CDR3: TGTGCCAGTAGTATAAACGGGGGAATTCCCGGGGAGCTGTTTTTT.

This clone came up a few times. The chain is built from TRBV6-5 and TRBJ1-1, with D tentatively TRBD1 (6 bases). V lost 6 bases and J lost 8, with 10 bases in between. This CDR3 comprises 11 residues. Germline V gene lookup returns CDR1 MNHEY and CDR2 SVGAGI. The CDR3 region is CASSSGEEAFF. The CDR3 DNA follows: TGTGCCAGCAGCTCAGGGGAGGAAGCTTTCTTT.

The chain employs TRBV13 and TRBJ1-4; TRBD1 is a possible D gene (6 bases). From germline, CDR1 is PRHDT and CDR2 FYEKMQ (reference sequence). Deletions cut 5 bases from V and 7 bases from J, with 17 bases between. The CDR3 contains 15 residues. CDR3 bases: TGTGCCAGCAGCGTCCGCAGGGGCGGTAGTGAAAAACTGTTTTTT. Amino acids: CASSVRRGGSEKLFF.

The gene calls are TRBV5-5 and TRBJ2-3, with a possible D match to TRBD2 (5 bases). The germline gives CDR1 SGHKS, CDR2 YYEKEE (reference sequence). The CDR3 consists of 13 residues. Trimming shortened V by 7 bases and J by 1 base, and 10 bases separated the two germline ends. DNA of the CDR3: TGTGCCAGCTTACTAGAGGGCACAGATACGCAGTATTTT. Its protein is CASLLEGTDTQYF.